One and the same sample provided the 14 T cell receptor beta chains below, sequenced in a study of CD8 T cells in Susac syndrome. Random hexamers were used to reverse transcribe the RNA input (0.5 to 1 ug). TCRdb passed the immunoSEQ multiplex PCR reads through MiXCR, listing each CDR3 protein once. The sample consists of some 160,000 distinct CDR3 sequences, approximately 95% of them appearing once. Sequencing used CD8+ T cells from PBMCs. The receptors were gathered from a human donor with multiple sclerosis.

This chain uses TRBV12-3 or TRBV12-4 with TRBJ2-2, with D perhaps matching TRBD2 (5 bases). The V end was cut by 3 bases, the J end by 6 bases, with 17 bases between. CDR3 length: 16 residues. The CDR3 DNA sequence: TGTGCCAGCAGTTTGGGTGGGAGATCGAGTCCCGGGGAGCTGTTTTTT. Amino acids: CASSLGGRSSPGELFF.

DNA for the CDR3: TGTGCCAGCAGCATATCCGGGACGGGAAACAATGAGCAGTTCTTC. Translation gives CASSISGTGNNEQFF. The V gene is TRBV6-1, the J gene TRBJ2-1; D might be TRBD1 or TRBD2, each matching 5 bases. This CDR3 spans 15 amino acids. Trimming removed 6 bases from V and 5 bases from J, with 17 bases in between. Per the germline V gene, CDR1 is MNHNS and CDR2 is SASEGT.

The chain employs TRBV2 and TRBJ1-1; 9 bases map to TRBD1. CDR1 is SNHLY, CDR2 FYNNEI, per germline. This CDR3 region has 16 residues. V trimming: 8 bases; J trimming: 0 bases; junction bases outside the gene matches: 10. DNA of the CDR3: TGTGCCAGCGGGGACAGGGACCCGGTAATGAACACTGAAGCTTTCTTT. Translation gives CASGDRDPVMNTEAFF.

This clonotype appeared a few times. The chain carries TRBV7-9 and TRBJ2-7; tentative D call: TRBD2 (6 bases). Germline lookup yields CDR1 SEHNR and CDR2 FQNEAQ (reference sequence). Trimming shortened V by 5 bases and J by 6 bases, and 8 bases separated the two germline ends. The CDR3 is 11 amino acids. In DNA form, the CDR3 reads TGTGCCAGCAGCCCCGGGGGCGAGCAGTACTTC. Encoded protein: CASSPGGEQYF.

This chain joins TRBV29-1 and TRBJ2-5; 12 positions match TRBD2. The CDR3 extends over 16 amino acids. Germline loops: CDR1 SQVTM, CDR2 ANQGSEA. After removal of 3 bases from V and 6 bases from J, the junction contained 11 bases not matched to a gene. The CDR3, as DNA: TGCAGCGTTGACGCCTCCAGGACTAGCGGGAAACAGACCCAGTACTTC. Translated: CSVDASRTSGKQTQYF.

The gene calls are TRBV20-1 and TRBJ1-5; D is undetermined. The CDR3 has 14 residues. The V gene lost 1 base and the J gene lost 6 bases, with 13 bases spanning the gap. CDR1 DFQATT and CDR2 SNEGSKA come from the germline V gene (reference sequence). The CDR3 DNA reads as TGCAGTGCTAGAGTTGAGGGTTGGGGTCAGCCCCAGCATTTT. This encodes CSARVEGWGQPQHF.

J is TRBJ2-7 and V is TRBV7-9, with TRBD1 matching 8 bases. This CDR3 spans 16 amino acids. Germline V lookup: CDR1 SEHNR, CDR2 FQNEAQ (reference sequence). J gave up 2 bases and V 4 bases, and 10 bases lay outside the gene matches. The CDR3 spells CASSSKGPTGAYEQYF. For the CDR3, the DNA is TGTGCCAGCAGCTCCAAGGGACCGACAGGGGCCTACGAGCAGTACTTC.

The CDR3 reads CATSEEGYGYTF. CDR3 nucleotide sequence: TGTGCCACCAGCGAGGAGGGCTATGGCTACACCTTC. The rearrangement links TRBV15 to TRBJ1-2, with D hard to call. Germline CDR1 reads LNHNV; CDR2 reads YYDKDF (reference sequence). The CDR3 length is 12 residues. The V and J ends lost 5 bases and 4 bases respectively, with 8 bases between them.

The rearrangement links TRBV28 to TRBJ2-5; 13 bases line up with TRBD2. J was trimmed by 1 base and V by 7 bases; bases with no gene match: 18. Germline-derived CDR1 and CDR2 are MDHEN and SYDVKM. The length of the CDR3 is 20 residues. DNA for the CDR3: TGTGCCAGCACTCTCCATTTAGGACTAGCGGGAGAAAGGCCCCAAGAGACCCAGTACTTC. Its protein product is CASTLHLGLAGERPQETQYF.

The chain carries TRBV29-1 and TRBJ1-1, with D tentatively TRBD1 (5 bases). V dropped 7 bases and J dropped 0 bases, with 9 bases sitting between them. Germline lookup yields CDR1 SQVTM and CDR2 ANQGSEA. The CDR3 is 12 amino acids. The DNA of the CDR3 is TGCAGCGGGGGACGTCTGAACACTGAAGCTTTCTTT. Protein product: CSGGRLNTEAFF.

The chain uses TRBV12-3 or TRBV12-4 and TRBJ2-7, with TRBD1 identical over 10 bases. V lost 3 bases, J lost 7 bases, and 9 bases stayed unmatched. The CDR3 extends over 15 amino acids. The CDR3 here is CASSFAPPGQGEQYF. DNA for the CDR3: TGTGCCAGCAGTTTCGCGCCCCCGGGACAGGGGGAGCAGTACTTC.

This clonotype was seen just once. The chain has TRBV9 and TRBJ2-5, with 10 bases aligning to TRBD2. The CDR3 loop spans 14 amino acids. The germline gives CDR1 SGDLS, CDR2 YYNGEE. With 2 bases clipped from V and 3 bases from J, the junction kept 1 base outside the gene matches. CDR3 amino acids: CASSVSGGKETQYF. CDR3 coding DNA: TGTGCCAGCAGCGTTAGCGGGGGGAAAGAGACCCAGTACTTC.

This clonotype was seen just once. V gene TRBV20-1 combines with J gene TRBJ1-1; 9 bases map to TRBD1. The junction had 11 bases not matched to a gene; V was cut back by 6 bases and J by 3 bases. CDR3 length: 15 residues. Germline CDR1 reads DFQATT; CDR2 reads SNEGSKA (reference sequence). The CDR3 coding sequence is TGCAGTGCCATCCGGGACAGGGTGATGGACACTGAAGCTTTCTTT. It is translated as CSAIRDRVMDTEAFF.

The V gene is TRBV9, the J gene TRBJ1-2; D gene ambiguous. V was clipped by 4 bases and J by 6 bases, with 10 bases between them. Per the germline V gene, CDR1 is SGDLS and CDR2 is YYNGEE. This CDR3 is built from 12 residues. In DNA form, the CDR3 reads TGTGCCAGCAGCTCTAGGACGGATGGCTACACCTTC. This sequence encodes CASSSRTDGYTF.